A selection of T cell receptor beta chains follows, all from one sample in a study of shared clonotypes between healthy human individuals. TCRdb's copy holds only in-frame clones and misses some; the assay was immunoSEQ multiplex PCR. This repertoire shows more than 500,000 clones, around 96% found once; its top ten account for about 0.11%. Sequenced: naive CD8+ T cells sorted from blood. Receptors were obtained from a woman under 40 in good health. The CDR3 runs from the conserved cysteine through the conserved F or W.

cdr3_length	v_call	j_call	cdr3_aa
18	TRBV4-1	TRBJ2-2	CASSQESWTGINTGELFF
14	TRBV5-6	TRBJ2-3	CASSLVGGPDTQYF
15	TRBV7-9	TRBJ2-5	CASSLASGEAITQYF
14	TRBV29-1	TRBJ2-7	CSVEGGGGPYEQYF
16	TRBV5-6	TRBJ2-3	CASSPGLVMVPDTQYF
14	TRBV19	TRBJ1-1	CASSIDPRPTEAFF
15	TRBV4-1	-	CASSQEIGNAHEQYF
15	TRBV27	TRBJ2-7	CASSLSTSGVYEQYF
17	TRBV28	TRBJ1-1	CASSFYTPGTGNTEAFF
15	TRBV2	TRBJ2-1	CASKLGQAVYNEQFF
15	TRBV5-6	TRBJ1-1	CASSLRDREGTEAFF
17	TRBV28	TRBJ2-3	CASSPPLDSSSTDTQYF
18	TRBV9	TRBJ2-3	CASSATSPGHSITDTQYF
16	TRBV7-6	-	CASSLVAGHGGYEQYF
15	TRBV27	TRBJ2-1	CASSMRGPQYNEQFF
15	TRBV27	TRBJ2-3	CASSPGTSGRDTQYF
13	TRBV6-4	-	CASSGTGVGEQYF
14	TRBV19	TRBJ1-1	CASSIDLEITEAFF
11	TRBV5-8	TRBJ1-2	CASSPPGGYTF
12	TRBV10-2	TRBJ2-7	CASSDDSDEQYF
17	TRBV2	TRBJ2-7	CASSEWGGGPYSYEQYF
13	TRBV2	TRBJ2-3	CARLGGRTDTQYF
13	TRBV27	TRBJ1-1	CASSDRDYTEAFF
14	TRBV28	TRBJ2-7	CASSLFGFPYEQYF
13	TRBV14	TRBJ1-4	CASSQDGREGLFF
15	TRBV19	TRBJ2-1	CASSSLAGDLNEQFF
11	TRBV5-4	TRBJ2-5	CASSLEETQYF
16	TRBV7-2	TRBJ2-7	CASTADRTGMTYEQYF
19	TRBV19	TRBJ1-5	CASSIQLRTGDRGIQPQHF
16	TRBV29-1	TRBJ2-1	CSTPLAGVSSYNEQFF
14	TRBV19	TRBJ1-2	CASSIVVRNYGYTF
12	TRBV7-9	TRBJ2-3	CASSLGPDTQYF
13	TRBV28	TRBJ1-3	CATAGQWRNTIYF
16	TRBV9	TRBJ2-1	CASSSGAGGLNNEQFF
14	TRBV9	TRBJ2-1	CASGPSGAWNEQFF
20	TRBV19	TRBJ2-2	CATPSGDLAGVVEDTGELFF
14	TRBV5-4	TRBJ2-7	CASSGRGGSLEQYF
12	TRBV7-9	TRBJ1-1	CASSPSGAEAFF
15	TRBV5-4	TRBJ1-2	CASSLGSRDGYGYTF
19	TRBV7-6	TRBJ2-1	CASSSTPPGLAGGRYEQFF
13	TRBV4-1	TRBJ1-5	CASSGGGNQPQHF
13	TRBV27	TRBJ1-1	CASSLQLNTEAFF
15	TRBV9	TRBJ2-6	CASSVDGSGANVLTF
15	TRBV11-3	TRBJ1-1	CASSLGSLGDTEAFF